This TCR beta chain was recovered during a study of OX40 agonist ivuxolimab in advanced cancers. Study details: Subjects had a mean age of approximately 60 years, with a range of roughly 23 to 80; around 80% were male. Broader study findings: With doses of 0.1 to 3.0 mg/kg, CD4+ and CD8+ blood T cells had undergone clonal expansion by week 6. Determination of antigen specificity was not performed for the expanded peripheral T cells. Mean expanded clone counts were higher in CD8+ than CD4+ T cells.

V gave up 2 bases and J gave up 8 bases, with 15 bases separating them. In germline, CDR1 is GTSNPN, CDR2 SVGIG (reference sequence). This CDR3 has 14 amino acids. Clones were sequenced by immunoSEQ multiplex PCR, and TCRdb holds only the in-frame ones, with some missing. Of about 96,000 clones listed, 90% are singletons. For this clone: Antigen unknown.

The receptor comes from an adult with an advanced solid tumor such as melanoma, head and neck, liver or kidney cancer. Sequenced here: CD4+ or CD8+ T cells sorted from blood, sampled in a trial of the OX40 agonist ivuxolimab. This sequence joins TRBV30 and TRBJ1-4, with no clear D. For the CDR3, the DNA is TGTGCCTGGAGTCCCGGACGGGGAGGCGAAAAACTGTTTTTT. Its translation is CAWSPGRGGEKLFF. The full variable domain, rest sourced from reference TRBV30 and TRBJ1-4, is SQTIHQWPATLVQPVGSPLSLECTVEGTSNPNLYWYRQAAGRGLQLLFYSVGIGQISSEVPQNLSASRPQDRQFILSSKKLLLSDSGFYLCAWSPGRGGEKLFFGSGTQLSVL.